What follows is one T cell receptor (beta chain) and its context. This sample is part of a study of blood T cell repertoires in COVID-19. Across the study: Acute and convalescent COVID-19 samples came from the United States, Italy and Spain. PBMCs, B-cell-depleted T cells, or T cells provided the cDNA or gDNA that made up the material.

Per germline, CDR1 SGHRS and CDR2 YFSETQ. Germline trimming cut 3 bases from V and 3 bases from J; bases unmatched to any gene: 12. The CDR3 spans 18 residues. In the original workflow: Estimation of nucleated cell counts was performed using reference gene primer amplification. Assay used: immunoSEQ multiplex PCR; TCRdb lists only in-frame clones, some missing. From that table come the V and J calls and clone size; the DNA was used to work out D and trimming. There are approximately 190,000 clones in the sample; roughly 80% occur only once, and around 15% lies in the top ten. Sequenced sample: peripheral blood. The J gene is TRBJ2-1, the V gene TRBV5-1; 10 bases are a match to TRBD2. The origin of this receptor is a man aged 25 to 45 with active or convalescent COVID-19. The CDR3, as DNA: TGCGCCAGCAGCTCCCAACCTCGGACTAGCGGAAACTACAATGAGCAGTTCTTC. The encoded protein is CASSSQPRTSGNYNEQFF.